This entry is about one TCR beta chain. Its antigen is unknown. TCRdb re-derived calls from the reads in MiXCR, one entry per CDR3 protein. The table has about 700,000 distinct CDR3 sequences, about 33% seen once; the top ten hold over 15%. The data were taken from a study of T cell repertoires in cytomegalovirus infection. About the study: CMV epitopes in the study were HLA-C-restricted (recently identified) and HLA-B-restricted (well studied).

Notes on the study in general: Dominating the ex vivo response were HLA-C-restricted CMV-specific TCR beta clonotypes. There were carriers of CMV plus the relevant HLA, and cumulative public TCR beta family frequency identified them.

Sequencing used cultured PBMCs, obtained from culture after CMV antigen stimulation. The source is a human donor in good health (CMV status not recorded). Some clones in this sample may be carry-over from other donors' samples.

The CDR3 bases are TGTGCCAGCAGCTTTTCCGCGGACCCAGACACCGGGGAGCTGTTTTTT. Translated, it gives CASSFSADPDTGELFF. V gene TRBV7-9 combines with J gene TRBJ2-2, with D uncertain. Germline CDR1 reads SEHNR; CDR2 reads FQNEAQ (reference sequence). Trimming took off 3 bases at V and 3 bases at J, with 14 bases between the two ends. The CDR3 spans 16 residues.